These 4 T cell receptor beta chains share one sample of origin, sequenced in a study of STAT5B mutations in CD4+ large granular lymphocyte leukemia. TCRdb keeps only in-frame clones here, not all; method: immunoSEQ multiplex PCR. The sample lists more than 30,000 clones, about four fifths occurring once. Sequenced material: CD4+ T cells from blood buffy coats. All receptors derive from a human donor in good health.

This sequence joins TRBV5-1 and TRBJ2-1, with TRBD2 identical over 9 bases. With V trimmed by 3 bases and J by 5 bases, 6 bases remained unmatched. CDR3 size: 15 residues. Germline V gene lookup returns CDR1 SGHRS and CDR2 YFSETQ. The CDR3 nucleotides are TGCGCCAGCAGCTATGGGACTAGCAGGAACAATGAGCAGTTCTTC. It specifies CASSYGTSRNNEQFF.

This clone was observed a few times. V is TRBV5-1 and J is TRBJ1-2, with a weak D call TRBD1 (6 bases). The CDR3 consists of 16 residues. Germline CDR1 is SGHRS and CDR2 is YFSETQ. The V end lost 1 base, the J end lost 4 bases, and 17 bases lay between the germline ends. The CDR3 sequence: CASSLLGGAVSYGYTF. Written as DNA, the CDR3 is TGCGCCAGCAGCTTGTTAGGGGGAGCAGTTAGCTATGGCTACACCTTC.

In its sample, this clone was seen once. The chain recombines TRBV18 with TRBJ2-5; either TRBD1 or TRBD2 may supply D (5 bases each). The last part of the DNA fits TRBJ2-7 better; the J call may be wrong. This CDR3 has 15 amino acids. CDR1 is KGHSH, CDR2 LQKENI, per germline. CDR3 loop: CASSPVARDPYEQYF. CDR3 nucleotides: TGTGCCAGCTCACCAGTTGCCAGGGACCCCTACGAGCAGTACTTC.

The V gene is TRBV7-2, the J gene TRBJ2-7; D might be TRBD2 (5 bases). Germline V lookup: CDR1 SGHTA, CDR2 FQGNSA. The CDR3 runs 14 residues. V lost 3 bases to trimming and J lost 6 bases, with 15 bases between them. CDR3 sequence (DNA): TGTGCCAGCAGCTTGGGCGGAGGTTCGGGCGAGCAGTACTTC. Translation gives CASSLGGGSGEQYF.